The T cell receptor beta chain described here comes from a study of OX40 agonist ivuxolimab in advanced cancers. Background on the study: Ivuxolimab, which patients received intravenously every 2 weeks, was dosed at 0.01 to 10 mg/kg.

The study, taken as a whole, reports: On average, CD8+ T cells had more expanded clones than CD4+.

In regard to this clone: Antigen unknown.

TCRdb keeps only in-frame clones here, not all; method: immunoSEQ multiplex PCR. The sample consists of 90,000 or so clones, about 91% of them appearing once. This CDR3 is built from 17 residues. The V end lost 0 bases, the J end lost 1 base, and 15 bases lay between the germline ends. CDR1 and CDR2 (germline): SGHAT, FQNNGV. The starting material was CD4+ or CD8+ T cells sorted from blood, obtained in a trial of the OX40 agonist ivuxolimab. The genes are TRBV11-2 and TRBJ1-1; D is possibly TRBD1 (5 bases). This receptor was obtained from an adult with an advanced solid tumor such as melanoma, head and neck, liver or kidney cancer. Here the CDR3 DNA reads TGTGCCAGCAGCTTAGATTTTTATAGACAGCAGAACACTGAAGCTTTCTTT. Its translation: CASSLDFYRQQNTEAFF. Together with reference TRBV11-2 and TRBJ1-1, the CDR3 gives the full variable domain: EAGVAQSPRYKIIEKRQSVAFWCNPISGHATLYWYQQILGQGPKLLIQFQNNGVVDDSQLPKDRFSAERLKGVDSTLKIQPAKLEDSAVYLCASSLDFYRQQNTEAFFGQGTRLTVV.